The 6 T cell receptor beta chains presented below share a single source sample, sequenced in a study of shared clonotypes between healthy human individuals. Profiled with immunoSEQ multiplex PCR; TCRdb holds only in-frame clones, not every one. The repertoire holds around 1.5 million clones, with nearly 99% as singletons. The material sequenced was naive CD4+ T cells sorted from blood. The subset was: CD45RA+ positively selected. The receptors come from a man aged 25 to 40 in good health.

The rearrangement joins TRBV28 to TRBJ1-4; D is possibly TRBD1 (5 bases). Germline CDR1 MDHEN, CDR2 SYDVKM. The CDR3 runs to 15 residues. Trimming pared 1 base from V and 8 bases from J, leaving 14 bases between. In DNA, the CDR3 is TGTGCCAGCAGTTTATCCGGCAGGGCGGAGGAAAAACTGTTTTTT. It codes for CASSLSGRAEEKLFF.

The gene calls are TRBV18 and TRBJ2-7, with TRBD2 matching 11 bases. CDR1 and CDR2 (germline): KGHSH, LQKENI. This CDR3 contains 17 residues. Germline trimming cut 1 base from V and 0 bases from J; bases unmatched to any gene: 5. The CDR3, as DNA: TGTGCCAGCTCACCACTCCCGACTAGCGGGACCTCCTACGAGCAGTACTTC. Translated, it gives CASSPLPTSGTSYEQYF.

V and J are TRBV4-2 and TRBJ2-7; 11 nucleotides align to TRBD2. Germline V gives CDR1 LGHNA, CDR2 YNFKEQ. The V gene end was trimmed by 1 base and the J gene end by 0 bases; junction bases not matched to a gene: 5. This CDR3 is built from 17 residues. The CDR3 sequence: CASSQGASGRISYEQYF. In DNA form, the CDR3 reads TGTGCCAGCAGCCAAGGGGCTAGCGGGAGGATCTCCTACGAGCAGTACTTC.

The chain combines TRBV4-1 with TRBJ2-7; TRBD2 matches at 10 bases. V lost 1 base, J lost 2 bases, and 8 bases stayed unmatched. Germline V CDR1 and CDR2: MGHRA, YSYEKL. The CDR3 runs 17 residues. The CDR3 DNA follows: TGCGCCAGCAGCCAAGTTACCCTAGCGGGAGCTCCCTACGAGCAGTACTTC. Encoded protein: CASSQVTLAGAPYEQYF.

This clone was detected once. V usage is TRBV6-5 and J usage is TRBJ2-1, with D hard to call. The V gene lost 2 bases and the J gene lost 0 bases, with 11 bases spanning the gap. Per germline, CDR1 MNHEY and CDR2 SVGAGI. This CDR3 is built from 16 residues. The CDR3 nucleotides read TGTGCCAGCAGTTACGTCCCTACGGGCTCCTACAATGAGCAGTTCTTC. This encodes CASSYVPTGSYNEQFF.

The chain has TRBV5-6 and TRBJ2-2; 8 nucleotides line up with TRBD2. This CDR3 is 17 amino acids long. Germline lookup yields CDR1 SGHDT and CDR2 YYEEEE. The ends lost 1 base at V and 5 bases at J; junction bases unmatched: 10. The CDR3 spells CASSLLGSSGPTGELFF. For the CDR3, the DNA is TGTGCCAGCAGCTTGCTTGGTTCTAGCGGGCCTACCGGGGAGCTGTTTTTT.